This T cell receptor (beta chain) appears in the sequencing data of a study of T cells in pancreatic ductal adenocarcinoma. About this clone itself: No antigen is known for it.

Libraries were prepared by immunoSEQ multiplex PCR; TCRdb keeps only in-frame clonotypes and omits some of them. Of about 9,000 clones in the sample, under 90% were seen once. The selected patients with pancreatic ductal adenocarcinoma had surgery but no neoadjuvant therapy. Losses at the gene ends were 2 bases for V and 2 bases for J; bases not matched to a gene: 3. Germline loops: CDR1 SGHRS, CDR2 YFSETQ. The CDR3 spans 15 residues. The study's findings and limits: This surgical cohort overrepresents the minority presenting with early-stage disease. No significant tumor-blood clonality difference; means were about 0.1 and 0.065.

Sequencing was performed on PBMCs. This chain connects TRBV5-1 to TRBJ2-5, with 10 bases matching TRBD2. This clonotype originated in a human donor with pancreatic ductal adenocarcinoma. The CDR3 DNA reads as TGCGCCAGCAGCTTTAGCGGGGGGCTTCAAGAGACCCAGTACTTC. Amino acids: CASSFSGGLQETQYF.